This T cell receptor (beta chain) was recovered during a study of CD8 T cells in ankylosing spondylitis. Study observations and caveats: Past research had described some motif variants in reactive arthritis synovial fluid and blood. Ankylosing spondylitis blood appeared to be characterized by a TCR beta motif of 7 to 9 highly homologous variants. Within peripheral blood, clones linked to disease were CD8+ and relatively rare. Researchers reportedly found disease-linked clones significantly enriched in matched ankylosing spondylitis synovial fluid.

Trimming pared 6 bases from V and 0 bases from J, leaving 11 bases between. This CDR3 has 14 residues. Each TCR beta library was made by quantitative 5'-RACE that incorporated molecular barcodes. Via MiXCR, TCRdb re-called the 5' RACE reads, giving one row per CDR3 protein. The sample holds about 420,000 distinct CDR3 sequences, around 24% seen once. A word on this clonotype: The antigen is unknown.

Input material: blood, either unsorted or a sorted T cell fraction (not recorded which). The genes are TRBV12-3 or TRBV12-4 and TRBJ1-2; D perhaps matches TRBD1 (6 bases). The sequence was collected from a male donor with ankylosing spondylitis. The CDR3 loop reads CASSGGLPNYGYTF. The CDR3 nucleotides are TGTGCCAGCAGCGGGGGCCTACCTAACTATGGCTACACCTTC.